This is a list of T cell receptor beta chains from one sample in a study of blood T cell repertoires in COVID-19. Clones were sequenced by immunoSEQ multiplex PCR, and TCRdb holds only the in-frame ones, with some missing. The repertoire holds 120,000 or so clones, with approximately 65% as singletons. The sequenced material came from peripheral blood. These receptors all stem from a woman aged 55-70 years with acute or convalescent COVID-19. Each CDR3 is given with its conserved first and last residue. The D gene is left open where the match is weak. A row's size may be missing; if present it is once, few, many or a size class.

>TRBJ1-4|15|TRBV6-1|-|-
CASSESGGSGEKLFF
TGTGCCAGCAGTGAAAGCGGGGGGTCAGGGGAAAAACTGTTTTTT
>TRBJ2-5|16|TRBV6-1|-|-
CASSEFGGAKGETQYF
TGTGCCAGCAGTGAATTTGGGGGGGCCAAGGGAGAGACCCAGTACTTC
>TRBJ1-1|14|TRBV6-4|once|-
CASSDGEMNTEAFF
TGTGCCAGCAGTGACGGGGAGATGAACACTGAAGCTTTCTTT
>TRBJ1-1|12|TRBV6-5|-|-
CACFRGGTEAFF
TGTGCCTGCTTTCGGGGAGGCACTGAAGCTTTCTTT
>TRBJ2-7|12|TRBV6-5|-|-
CASSLGGYEQYF
TGTGCCAGCAGTCTTGGGGGGTACGAGCAGTACTTC
>TRBJ1-1|13|TRBV30|-|-
CAWSVQANTEAFF
TGTGCCTGGAGTGTTCAAGCTAATACTGAAGCTTTCTTT
>TRBJ2-2|15|TRBV18|-|TRBD2
CASSPGGGETGELFF
TGTGCCAGCTCACCAGGCGGGGGAGAGACCGGGGAGCTGTTTTTT
>TRBJ1-4|14|TRBV11-1|-|-
CASSPGARGEKLFF
TGTGCCAGCAGCCCAGGGGCACGGGGTGAAAAACTGTTTTTT
>TRBJ1-5|14|TRBV29-1|-|-
CSVDDGGPNQPQHF
TGCAGCGTTGATGACGGGGGACCAAATCAGCCCCAGCATTTT
>TRBJ1-6|15|TRBV7-2|-|TRBD1
CASSSPGTDYSPLHF
TGTGCCAGCAGCTCGCCGGGGACAGACTATTCACCCCTCCACTTT
>TRBJ1-4|13|TRBV6-5|-|-
CASRGTLNEKLFF
TGTGCCAGCCGAGGAACCCTTAATGAAAAACTGTTTTTT